The clone carrying this T cell receptor beta chain was counted only a few times. Unique molecular identifiers were added to individual cDNA molecules. TCRdb called the 5' RACE reads again in MiXCR, with one record for every CDR3 protein. Of more than 25,000 distinct CDR3 sequences listed, about 4.5% are singletons. This sample is drawn from a study of early T cells in non-severe SARS-CoV-2 infection. The CDR3 totals 16 residues. This sample comprised whole blood, obtained at baseline. This TCR was sampled from an adult who was a healthcare worker with PCR-confirmed SARS-CoV-2 infection or an uninfected control (not recorded which). The chain combines TRBV3-2 with TRBJ1-6. TRBV3-2 is a recognized pseudogene. The CDR3 bases are TGTGCCAGCAGCCAGGGAGGGAGCTCCTATAATTCACCCCTCCACTTT. Encoded protein: CASSQGGSSYNSPLHF.